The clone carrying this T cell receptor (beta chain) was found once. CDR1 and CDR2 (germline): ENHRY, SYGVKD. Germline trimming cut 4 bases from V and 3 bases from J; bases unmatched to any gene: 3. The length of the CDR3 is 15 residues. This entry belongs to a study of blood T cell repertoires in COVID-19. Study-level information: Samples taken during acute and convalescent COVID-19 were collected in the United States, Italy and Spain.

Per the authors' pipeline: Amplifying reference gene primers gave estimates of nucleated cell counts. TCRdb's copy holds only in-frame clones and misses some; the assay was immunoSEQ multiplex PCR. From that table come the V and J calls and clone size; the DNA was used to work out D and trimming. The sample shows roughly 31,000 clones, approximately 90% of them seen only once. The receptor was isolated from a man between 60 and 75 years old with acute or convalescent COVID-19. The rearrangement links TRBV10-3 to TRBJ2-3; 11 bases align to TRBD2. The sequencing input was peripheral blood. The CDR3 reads CAISGSGGATDTQYF. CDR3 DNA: TGTGCCATCAGTGGTAGCGGGGGGGCGACAGATACGCAGTATTTT.